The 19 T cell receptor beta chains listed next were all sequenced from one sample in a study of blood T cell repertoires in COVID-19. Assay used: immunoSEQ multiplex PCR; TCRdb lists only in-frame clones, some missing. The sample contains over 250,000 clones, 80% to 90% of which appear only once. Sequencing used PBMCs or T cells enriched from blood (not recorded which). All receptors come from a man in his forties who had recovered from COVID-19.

The CDR3 sequence: CASSQETVNYGYTF. CDR3 nucleotides: TGCGCCAGCAGCCAAGAGACAGTTAACTATGGCTACACCTTC. This chain connects TRBV4-1 to TRBJ1-2; weak D call: TRBD1 (5 bases). With 0 bases removed from V and 1 base from J, the gap between germline ends came to 6 bases. CDR3 size: 14 residues. Germline-derived CDR1 and CDR2 are MGHRA and YSYEKL.

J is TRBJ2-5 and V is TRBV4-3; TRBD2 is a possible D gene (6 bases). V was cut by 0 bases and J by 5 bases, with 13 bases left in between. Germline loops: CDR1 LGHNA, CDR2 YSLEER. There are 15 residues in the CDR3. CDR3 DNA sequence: TGCGCCAGCAGCCAAGATTTGCTAGCGTGGGAGACCCAGTACTTC. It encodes CASSQDLLAWETQYF.

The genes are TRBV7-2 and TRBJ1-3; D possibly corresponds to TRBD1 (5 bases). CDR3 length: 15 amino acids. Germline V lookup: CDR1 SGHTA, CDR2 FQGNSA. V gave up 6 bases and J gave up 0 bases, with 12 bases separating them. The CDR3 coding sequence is TGTGCCAGCAGGGAACAGGCCTTCTCTGGAAACACCATATATTTT. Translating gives CASREQAFSGNTIYF.

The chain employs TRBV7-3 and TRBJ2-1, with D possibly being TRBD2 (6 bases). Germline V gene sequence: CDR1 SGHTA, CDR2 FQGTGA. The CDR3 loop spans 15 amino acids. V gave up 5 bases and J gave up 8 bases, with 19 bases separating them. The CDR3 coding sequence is TGTGCCAGCAGCAAGAAAACTGGCGGGGTCGATGAGCAGTTCTTC. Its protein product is CASSKKTGGVDEQFF.

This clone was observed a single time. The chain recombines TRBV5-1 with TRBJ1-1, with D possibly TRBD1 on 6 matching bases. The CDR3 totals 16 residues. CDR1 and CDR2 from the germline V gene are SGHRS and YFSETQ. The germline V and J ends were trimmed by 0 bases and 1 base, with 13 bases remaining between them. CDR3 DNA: TGCGCCAGCAGCTTGGAGGGGGGGTCCCCGAACACTGAAGCTTTCTTT. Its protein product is CASSLEGGSPNTEAFF.

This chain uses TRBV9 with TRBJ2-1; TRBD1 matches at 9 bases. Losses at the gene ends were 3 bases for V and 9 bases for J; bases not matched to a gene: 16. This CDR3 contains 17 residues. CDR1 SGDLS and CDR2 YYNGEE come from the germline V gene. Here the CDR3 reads CASSAIKGQGRFGEQFF. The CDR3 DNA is TGTGCCAGCAGCGCTATAAAGGGACAGGGCCGGTTTGGTGAGCAGTTCTTC.

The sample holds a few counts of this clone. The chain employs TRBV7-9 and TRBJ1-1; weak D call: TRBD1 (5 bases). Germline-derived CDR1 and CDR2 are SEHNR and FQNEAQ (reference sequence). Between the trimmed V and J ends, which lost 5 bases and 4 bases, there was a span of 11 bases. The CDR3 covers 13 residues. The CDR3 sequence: CASSPGDVTEAFF. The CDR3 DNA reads TGTGCCAGCAGCCCGGGGGATGTCACTGAAGCTTTCTTT.

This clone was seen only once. CDR3: CASRGLAVANEQFF. In DNA form, the CDR3 reads TGTGCCAGCAGAGGACTAGCGGTGGCCAATGAGCAGTTCTTC. V is TRBV6-5 and J is TRBJ2-1; TRBD2 matches at 10 bases. CDR3 length: 14 residues. The trim removed 6 bases at V and 6 bases at J, leaving 5 bases unmatched. CDR1 is MNHEY and CDR2 is SVGAGI in the germline V gene.

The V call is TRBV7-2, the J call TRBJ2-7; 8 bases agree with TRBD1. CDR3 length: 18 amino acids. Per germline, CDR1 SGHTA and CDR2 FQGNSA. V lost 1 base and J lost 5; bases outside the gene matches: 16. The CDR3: CASSLGQSARTGSHEQYF. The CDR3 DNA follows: TGTGCCAGCAGCTTAGGGCAGTCTGCGAGGACAGGGTCCCACGAGCAGTACTTC.

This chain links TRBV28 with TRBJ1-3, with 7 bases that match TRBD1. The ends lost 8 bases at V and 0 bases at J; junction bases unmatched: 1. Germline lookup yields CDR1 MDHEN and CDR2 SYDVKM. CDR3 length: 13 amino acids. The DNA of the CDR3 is TGTGCCAGCTACAGGGGCTCTGGAAACACCATATATTTT. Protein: CASYRGSGNTIYF.

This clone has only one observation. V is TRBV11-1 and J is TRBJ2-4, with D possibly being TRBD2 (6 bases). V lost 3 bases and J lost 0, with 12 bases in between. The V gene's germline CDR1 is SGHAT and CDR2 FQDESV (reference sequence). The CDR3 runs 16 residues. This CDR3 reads CASSFRGTGAKNIQYF. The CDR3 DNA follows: TGTGCCAGCAGCTTCCGAGGGACTGGAGCCAAAAACATTCAGTACTTC.

CDR3 protein: CASSHAGGPYEQYF. The CDR3 nucleotides are TGTGCCAGCAGCCACGCGGGAGGGCCTTACGAGCAGTACTTC. V gene TRBV9 combines with J gene TRBJ2-7; 9 positions match TRBD2. The ends lost 4 bases at V and 4 bases at J; junction bases unmatched: 6. The length of the CDR3 is 14 residues. Germline CDR1 reads SGDLS; CDR2 reads YYNGEE. Together with reference TRBV9 and TRBJ2-7, the CDR3 gives the full variable domain: DSGVTQTPKHLITATGQRVTLRCSPRSGDLSVYWYQQSLDQGLQFLIQYYNGEERAKGNILERFSAQQFPDLHSELNLSSLELGDSALYFCASSHAGGPYEQYFGPGTRLTVT.

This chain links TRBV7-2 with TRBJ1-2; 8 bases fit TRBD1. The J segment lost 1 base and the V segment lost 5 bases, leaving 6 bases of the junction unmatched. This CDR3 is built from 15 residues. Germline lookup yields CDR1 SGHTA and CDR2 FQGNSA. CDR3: CASSRTGFGNYGYTF. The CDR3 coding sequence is TGTGCCAGCAGCCGGACAGGGTTTGGTAACTATGGCTACACCTTC.

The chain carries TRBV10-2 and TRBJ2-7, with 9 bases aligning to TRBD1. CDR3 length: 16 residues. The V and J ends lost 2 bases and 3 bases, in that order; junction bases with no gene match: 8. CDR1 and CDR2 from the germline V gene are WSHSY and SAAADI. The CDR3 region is CASSEKVGQGHYEQYF. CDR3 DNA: TGCGCCAGCAGTGAGAAAGTGGGACAGGGTCACTACGAGCAGTACTTC.

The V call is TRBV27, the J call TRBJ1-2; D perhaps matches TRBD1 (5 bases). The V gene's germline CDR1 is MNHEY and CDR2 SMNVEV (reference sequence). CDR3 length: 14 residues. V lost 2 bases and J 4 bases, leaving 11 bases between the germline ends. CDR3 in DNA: TGTGCCAGCAGTTTAGGGGGGTTTGGCTATGGCTACACCTTC. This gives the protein CASSLGGFGYGYTF.

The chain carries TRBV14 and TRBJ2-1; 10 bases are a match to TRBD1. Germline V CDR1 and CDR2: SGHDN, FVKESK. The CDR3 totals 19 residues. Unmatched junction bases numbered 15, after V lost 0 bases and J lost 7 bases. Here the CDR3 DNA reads TGTGCCAGCAGCCAAGAAAGGTGGTTCGGGACAGGGGACGGAAATGAGCAGTTCTTC. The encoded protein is CASSQERWFGTGDGNEQFF.

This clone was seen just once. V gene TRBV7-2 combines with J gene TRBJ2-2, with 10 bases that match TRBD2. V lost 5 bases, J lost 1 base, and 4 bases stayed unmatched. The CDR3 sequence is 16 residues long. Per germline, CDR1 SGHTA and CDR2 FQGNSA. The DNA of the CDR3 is TGTGCCAGCAGCGTAACTAGCGGGATGAACACCGGGGAGCTGTTTTTT. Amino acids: CASSVTSGMNTGELFF.

In DNA, the CDR3 is TGTGCCAGCAGTTACGGGGCCCAGGTTTACACCGGGGAGCTGTTTTTT. Amino acid sequence: CASSYGAQVYTGELFF. The chain uses TRBV6-5 and TRBJ2-2; D might be TRBD1 (5 bases). With 2 bases removed from V and 3 bases from J, the gap between germline ends came to 13 bases. The CDR3 is made up of 16 amino acids. Germline V gives CDR1 MNHEY, CDR2 SVGAGI.

The CDR3 protein is CASSLPGGSGGPETQYF. CDR3 DNA: TGTGCCAGCAGCCTCCCAGGGGGTAGCGGGGGGCCCGAGACCCAGTACTTC. The chain couples TRBV5-4 to TRBJ2-5; TRBD2 matches 10 bases. Germline assignment: CDR1 SGHNT and CDR2 YYREEE (reference sequence). The CDR3 has 17 residues. J was trimmed by 5 bases and V by 4 bases; bases with no gene match: 14. Based on the CDR3 plus reference TRBV5-4 and TRBJ2-5, the full variable domain is ETGVTQSPTHLIKTRGQQVTLRCSSQSGHNTVSWYQQALGQGPQFIFQYYREEENGRGNFPPRFSGLQFPNYSSELNVNALELDDSALYLCASSLPGGSGGPETQYFGPGTRLLVL.